A single sample gave rise to the 6 T cell receptor beta chains below, sequenced in a study of beta chain features in type 1 diabetes. The entirety of the isolated RNA underwent reverse transcription, so expressed TCRB transcripts were sequenced. TCRdb's copy holds only in-frame clones and misses some; the assay was immunoSEQ multiplex PCR. The sample has about 320,000 clones; roughly 15% are singletons. Sequenced: central memory CD4+ T cells from blood. Receptors were obtained from a man younger than 40 in good health.

V is TRBV7-2 and J is TRBJ2-1, with 13 bases identical to TRBD2. This CDR3 has 15 residues. After removal of 3 bases from V and 6 bases from J, the junction contained 2 bases not matched to a gene. Germline lookup yields CDR1 SGHTA and CDR2 FQGNSA. CDR3 amino acids: CASSLGLAGPNEQFF. The CDR3, as DNA: TGTGCCAGCAGCTTGGGACTAGCGGGGCCCAATGAGCAGTTCTTC.

The CDR3 DNA is TGCGCCAGCAGCCAAACTAGCGGGAGTGTCGGTGGGCAGTTCTTC. Its protein product is CASSQTSGSVGGQFF. The chain recombines TRBV5-1 with TRBJ2-1, with 11 bases aligning to TRBD2. CDR3 length equals 15 residues. Germline values: CDR1 SGHRS, CDR2 YFSETQ. The V segment lost 4 bases and the J segment 12 bases; nucleotides outside the gene matches: 12.

This clone was seen at least ten times. The chain couples TRBV7-9 to TRBJ2-7; D gene uncertain. CDR1 and CDR2 (germline): SEHNR, FQNEAQ (reference sequence). The CDR3 has 13 residues. V was cut by 5 bases and J by 3 bases, with 11 bases left in between. The CDR3 DNA reads TGTGCCAGCAGCCCCCCGTCTAGCTACGAGCAGTACTTC. This encodes CASSPPSSYEQYF.

The chain recombines TRBV9 with TRBJ2-1; no clear D gene. Trimming removed 2 bases from V and 9 bases from J, with 12 bases in between. In germline, CDR1 is SGDLS, CDR2 YYNGEE. The CDR3 runs to 13 residues. DNA of the CDR3: TGTGCCAGCAGCGTGGCTCTGTGGGGTGAGCAGTTCTTC. Amino acids: CASSVALWGEQFF.

This clone came up a few times. The chain recombines TRBV5-1 with TRBJ2-5; D uncertain. The ends were cut back, 7 bases at V and 0 bases at J, with 16 bases in the middle. Germline lookup yields CDR1 SGHRS and CDR2 YFSETQ. The CDR3 is 15 amino acids. The chain's CDR3 is CASVVSAPDQETQYF. The CDR3 nucleotides read TGCGCCAGCGTAGTCTCTGCCCCCGACCAAGAGACCCAGTACTTC.

This clone showed up just once. The chain uses TRBV2 and TRBJ2-7; either TRBD1 or TRBD2 may fit D (5 bases each). V lost 5 bases and J 3 bases, leaving 17 bases between the germline ends. Germline lookup yields CDR1 SNHLY and CDR2 FYNNEI. This CDR3 contains 15 residues. The CDR3 DNA sequence: TGTGCCAGCAGTTTGGCCCCGAGGGGTAGCTACGAGCAGTACTTC. Protein product: CASSLAPRGSYEQYF.